This TCR beta chain was captured in a study of early T cells in non-severe SARS-CoV-2 infection (dated by TCRdb to the early 2020s). About the study as a whole: Bulk RNA from unsorted whole blood was used for TCR sequencing, so alpha and beta chains could not be paired. The paper as a whole reports these results and caveats: VDJdb matching was skewed toward anti-spike CD8 responses and likely underestimated virus-specific expansions, missing private and CD4 specificities.

A case-control design nested within a healthcare worker cohort in London, UK, was used, with weekly nasopharyngeal swab PCR tests and blood sampling performed. Healthcare workers were enrolled in the week of the UK lockdown, from 23 to 31 March 2020, and were followed every week for up to 16 weeks. From a lookup of the germline V gene, CDR1 and CDR2 are SGHRS and YFSETQ. V and J are truncated by 4 bases and 0 bases respectively, leaving an intervening sequence of 20 bases. From the cysteine through the phenylalanine, the CDR3 covers 19 amino acids. Just the 57-base CDR3 DNA is kept, in frame starting at base 1. Library preparation employed 5' RACE. The run used a NextSeq 500. To correct for sequencing error and PCR bias, the TCR library protocol tagged individual cDNA molecules with unique molecular identifiers. Sequencing covered both TCR alpha and beta chains, and within each sample the abundances of alpha and beta sequences were tightly co-correlated. As for the original processing: V gene, J gene and CDR3 annotation of TCR sequences was performed with Decombinator V4. Expanded TCRs were defined as changing significantly between any two time points under a Poisson model with p below 0.0001. TCR abundances were normalised to the total number of TCRs sequenced in each sample and reported as counts per million. MAIT TCRs were defined by TRAV1-2 paired with TRAJ12, TRAJ20 or TRAJ33, and iNKT TCRs by TRAV10 paired with TRAJ18. VDJdb, accessed on 1 November 2021, was searched for TCRs annotated for CMV, EBV and SARS-CoV-2, and TCRs annotated for more than one antigen were excluded. The public reads were reanalyzed by TCRdb: fastp trimming at Q25, MiXCR alignment, in-frame beta chains only. Each entry is one CDR3 protein sequence, shown with its most common DNA and genes. It is TCRdb's table, rather than the study itself, that gives the V and J calls and clone size. For this sample there are 30,000 to 40,000 distinct CDR3 sequences; 5.5% to 7% appear just once. The ten most abundant clones make up roughly 4.5% of the sample.

This clonotype was counted ten times or more. The antigen it recognizes is unknown. No per-base quality is available; no much larger clone lies one base away. The chain joins TRBV5-1 to TRBJ2-6; the D segment could be TRBD2, given 5 matching bases. The TCR sequence derives from an adult who was a healthcare worker with PCR-confirmed SARS-CoV-2 infection or an uninfected control (not recorded which). The specimen comprised whole blood, sampled at baseline. The CDR3 in this case is CASSPGGRGGYSGANVLTF. In nucleotides, the sequence is TGCGCCAGCAGCCCTGGTGGGCGCGGAGGATACTCTGGGGCCAACGTCCTGACTTTC. Beyond the CDR3, the reference TRBV5-1 and TRBJ2-6 genes provide the residues; the full variable domain reads: KAGVTQTPRYLIKTRGQQVTLSCSPISGHRSVSWYQQTPGQGLQFLFEYFSETQRNKGNFPGRFSGRQFSNSRSEMNVSTLELGDSALYLCASSPGGRGGYSGANVLTFGAGSRLTVL.